This T cell receptor (beta chain) originates from a study of beta chain features in type 1 diabetes. Study outcomes and limitations: TCRB CDR3s were moderately but significantly shorter in Type 1 diabetes patients in all four CD4+ subsets.

As concerns this clone: Antigen: not known.

Every bit of the isolated RNA underwent reverse transcription, so sequencing read expressed TCRB transcripts. Sequencing was performed with immunoSEQ multiplex PCR; in TCRdb, only in-frame clones are kept and a portion is missing. Of about 370,000 clones in the sample, around a tenth were seen once. The V gene lost 3 bases and the J gene lost 2 bases, with 1 base spanning the gap. This CDR3 has 11 residues. Germline CDR1 WNHNN, CDR2 SYGVQD (reference sequence). The rearrangement joins TRBV10-1 to TRBJ1-2; D unresolved. The sequence derives from a man between 25 and 39 years old with type 1 diabetes. The specimen was central memory CD4+ T cells from blood. This CDR3 is CASSDNYGYTF. The DNA for the CDR3 is TGCGCCAGCAGTGACAACTATGGCTACACCTTC.